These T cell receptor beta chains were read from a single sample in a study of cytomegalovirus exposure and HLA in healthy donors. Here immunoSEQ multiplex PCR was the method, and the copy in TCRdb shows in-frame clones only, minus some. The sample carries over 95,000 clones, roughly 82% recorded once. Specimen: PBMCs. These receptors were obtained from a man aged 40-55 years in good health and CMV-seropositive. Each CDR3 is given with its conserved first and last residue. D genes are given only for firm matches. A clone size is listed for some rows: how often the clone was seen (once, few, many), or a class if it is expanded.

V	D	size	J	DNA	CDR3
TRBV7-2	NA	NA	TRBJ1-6	TGTGCCAGCAGCTACAGCGGAAGTTCACCCCTCCACTTT	CASSYSGSSPLHF
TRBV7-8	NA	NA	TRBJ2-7	TGTGCCAGCAGCTTACACCCTAGGGGATCCTACGAGCAGTACTTC	CASSLHPRGSYEQYF
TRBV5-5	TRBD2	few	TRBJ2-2	TGTGCCAGCAGCACTCTAGCGGGGAACACCGGGGAGCTGTTTTTT	CASSTLAGNTGELFF
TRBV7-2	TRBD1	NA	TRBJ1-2	TGTGCCAGCAGCGAAGGGGTGACAGGGTTCTATGGCTACACCTTC	CASSEGVTGFYGYTF
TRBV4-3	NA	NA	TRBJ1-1	TGCGCCAGCAGCCAAGATTGGAGGACGGAGACTGAAGCTTTCTTT	CASSQDWRTETEAFF
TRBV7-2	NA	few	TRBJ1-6	TGTGCCAGCAGCTTATCACGGGGAACAAATTCACCCCTCCACTTT	CASSLSRGTNSPLHF
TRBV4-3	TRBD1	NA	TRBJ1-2	TGCGCCAGCAGCCAAGAGTACAGGGGGGACTCCGGCTACACCTTC	CASSQEYRGDSGYTF
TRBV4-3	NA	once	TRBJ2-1	TGCGCCAGCAGCCAAGAATTAGCGGAGAGTAATGAGCAGTTCTTC	CASSQELAESNEQFF
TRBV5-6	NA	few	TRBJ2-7	TGTGCCAGCAGCTTAACGACAGAAGCCTTTCAGCAGTACTTC	CASSLTTEAFQQYF
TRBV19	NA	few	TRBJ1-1	TGTGCCAGTAGTATAGGTGCAGGGAACACTGAAGCTTTCTTT	CASSIGAGNTEAFF
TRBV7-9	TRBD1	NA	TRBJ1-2	TGTGCCAGCAGCAGTGGGGACAGGACCCCTAACTATGGCTACACCTTC	CASSSGDRTPNYGYTF
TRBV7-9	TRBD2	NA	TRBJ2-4	TGTGCCAGCAGCTTAGTTGCGGGGGTGGGCATTCAGTACTTC	CASSLVAGVGIQYF
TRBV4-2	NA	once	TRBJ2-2	TGTGCCAGCAGCCAAACATGGGCGGGGACGAACACCGGGGAGCTGTTTTTT	CASSQTWAGTNTGELFF
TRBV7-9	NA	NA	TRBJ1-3	TGTGCCAGCAGCCTCCTCGGCGGGACCGCTGGAAACACCATATATTTT	CASSLLGGTAGNTIYF
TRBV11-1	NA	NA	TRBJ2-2	TGTGCCAGCAGCTCGACCCGGGACTTCACCGGGGAGCTGTTTTTT	CASSSTRDFTGELFF
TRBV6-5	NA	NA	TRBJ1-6	TGTGCCAGCAGGCTTTTTGATGCGTTTAATTCACCCCTCCACTTT	CASRLFDAFNSPLHF
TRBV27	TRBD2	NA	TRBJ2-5	TGTGCCAGCAGCCCCGGACTAGCGGGGGGGGCCCAGTACTTC	CASSPGLAGGAQYF
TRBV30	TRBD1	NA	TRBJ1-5	TGTGCCTGGAGGCCAGGGGGGTGGAATCAGCCCCAGCATTTT	CAWRPGGWNQPQHF